Listed below are T cell receptor beta chains from one sample, sequenced in a study of blood T cell repertoires in COVID-19. Data came from immunoSEQ multiplex PCR; TCRdb stores just in-frame clones and leaves some out. The sample consists of a few hundred thousand clones, about nine tenths of them appearing once. Material for sequencing was peripheral blood. These receptor sequences come from a woman aged 55-70 years with COVID-19, enrolled during active disease. The CDR3 runs from the conserved cysteine through the conserved F or W. A D gene is named only where the DNA matches it firmly.

TRBV19,14,.,TRBJ2-1,CASSISGVDNEQFF
TRBV25-1,14,.,TRBJ1-5,CASSEPGVSQPQHF
TRBV28,17,TRBD2,TRBJ2-5,CASSFIVAGGPGETQYF
TRBV28,14,.,TRBJ1-2,CASREGGGNYGYTF
TRBV21-1,18,.,TRBJ2-3,CASSKGAEGEFHTDTQYF
TRBV30,11,TRBD1,TRBJ1-1,CAWQQGLEAFF
TRBV6-5,14,.,TRBJ2-7,CASSYRTSTYEQYF
TRBV10-3,15,TRBD2,TRBJ2-7,CAISAGGAKTYEQYF
TRBV10-3,15,.,TRBJ1-1,CAISPHSQGSTEAFF
TRBV25-1,16,.,TRBJ1-3,CASSAPRATSGNTIYF
TRBV2,13,.,TRBJ1-5,CATDSYSNQPQHF
TRBV27,14,TRBD2,TRBJ2-1,CASSFSGGGNEQFF
TRBV19,15,.,TRBJ1-2,CASSIPGQTSYGYTF
TRBV6-1,17,TRBD1,TRBJ1-1,CASSGTIGQAMNTEAFF
TRBV2,15,TRBD1,TRBJ2-7,CASNRQGPGVYEQYF
TRBV6-5,15,TRBD1,TRBJ1-2,CASSWAPGQAGGYTF
TRBV6-6,15,TRBD1,TRBJ1-1,CASSYPGQANTEAFF
TRBV10-3,15,.,TRBJ1-1,CAIRGGDGPNTEAFF
TRBV9,18,TRBD1,TRBJ2-2,CASSKGTGDRVFTGELFF
TRBV19,14,.,TRBJ1-3,CASSDGASGNTIYF
TRBV18,14,TRBD1,TRBJ1-6,CASSQGAGSSPLHF
TRBV28,14,TRBD1,TRBJ2-3,CASSSGQGTDTQYF
TRBV6-4,18,.,TRBJ2-2,CASSDSRGGRIDTGELFF
TRBV16,14,.,TRBJ1-6,CASSQGQFNSPLHF
TRBV28,14,.,TRBJ2-7,CASLGPGSSYEQYF
TRBV7-9,14,.,TRBJ2-1,CASSWPDPGNEQFF
TRBV15,15,TRBD1,TRBJ1-5,CATSTRQGITWPQHF